One and the same sample provided the 25 T cell receptor beta chains below, sequenced in a study of shared clonotypes between healthy human individuals. Assay: immunoSEQ multiplex PCR; the TCRdb copy retains only in-frame clones and omits some. The sample has around 99,000 clones; 60% to 75% are singletons. Specimen: memory CD8+ T cells sorted from blood. The sample's subset: CD45RO+ cells pooled with CCR7-negative TemRA cells. The receptors here all came from a man aged 30 to 45 in good health.

V gene TRBV2 combines with J gene TRBJ2-5; D might be TRBD1 or TRBD2, each matching 5 bases. The germline CDR1 and CDR2 sequences are SNHLY and FYNNEI. There are 14 residues in the CDR3. V lost 6 bases and J 5 bases, leaving 16 bases between the germline ends. CDR3 sequence: CASRRGTPGETQYF. For the CDR3, the DNA is TGTGCCAGCAGAAGAGGGACCCCGGGGGAGACCCAGTACTTC. Looking up the rest from reference TRBV2 and TRBJ2-5 gives the full variable domain: EPEVTQTPSHQVTQMGQEVILRCVPISNHLYFYWYRQILGQKVEFLVSFYNNEISEKSEIFDDQFSVERPDGSNFTLKIRSTKLEDSAMYFCASRRGTPGETQYFGPGTRLLVL.

This chain uses TRBV7-9 with TRBJ2-7; D not certain. Germline-derived CDR1 and CDR2 are SEHNR and FQNEAQ (reference sequence). The V and J ends lost 4 bases and 3 bases respectively, with 4 bases between them. The CDR3 covers 11 residues. The CDR3 DNA reads TGTGCCAGCAGCTCCGACTACGAGCAGTACTTC. Its translation: CASSSDYEQYF.

The CDR3 DNA is TGTGCCAGCAGCTTAGGGACTGTAAACATTCAGTACTTC. This translates into CASSLGTVNIQYF. The V gene is TRBV11-2, the J gene TRBJ2-4; D possibly corresponds to TRBD2 (5 bases). This CDR3 has 13 amino acids. CDR1 and CDR2 (germline): SGHAT, FQNNGV. V was shortened by 1 base and J by 6 bases, with 7 bases between the two germline ends.

This clone was seen only a few times. The J gene is TRBJ2-5, the V gene TRBV27, with TRBD2 matching over 8 bases. V lost 5 bases to trimming and J lost 5 bases; unmatched junction nucleotides: 13. The CDR3 is 16 residues long. Germline V gene data show CDR1 as MNHEY and CDR2 as SMNVEV (reference sequence). CDR3 nucleotides: TGTGCCAGCAGTACCCCCGTAGCGGGATGGGGGGAGACCCAGTACTTC. Translation: CASSTPVAGWGETQYF.

V is TRBV11-2 and J is TRBJ2-7; no clear D gene. There are 11 residues in the CDR3. The V gene's germline CDR1 is SGHAT and CDR2 FQNNGV. Trimming took off 5 bases at V and 3 bases at J, with 5 bases between the two ends. The CDR3 loop reads CASSHRYEQYF. The CDR3 nucleotides read TGTGCCAGCAGCCACCGCTACGAGCAGTACTTC.

The chain links TRBV6-1 to TRBJ2-4; D could derive from TRBD1 or TRBD2 (5 bases each). This CDR3 has 16 amino acids. Germline V gives CDR1 MNHNS, CDR2 SASEGT. V lost 3 bases and J lost 6, with 18 bases in between. The DNA for the CDR3 is TGTGCCAGCAGTGACATGGGACGGACCGTGGCAAACATTCAGTACTTC. The encoded protein is CASSDMGRTVANIQYF.

This clone was detected a few times. V is TRBV5-1 and J is TRBJ2-3; the D gene is possibly TRBD2 (6 bases). Germline V gene sequence: CDR1 SGHRS, CDR2 YFSETQ. The ends were cut back, 4 bases at V and 4 bases at J, with 13 bases in the middle. The CDR3 has 14 residues. The CDR3 sequence is CASSRSGEADTQYF. DNA for the CDR3: TGCGCCAGCAGCCGGTCGGGGGAAGCAGATACGCAGTATTTT.

Judged by abundance, this clone is medium-sized. The chain combines TRBV11-3 with TRBJ2-7; a possible D gene is TRBD2 (5 bases). The germline V and J ends were trimmed by 4 bases and 3 bases, with 10 bases remaining between them. The CDR3 has 13 amino acids. Per the germline V gene, CDR1 is SGHNT and CDR2 is YENEEA. The CDR3 reads CASSWTGSYEQYF. The CDR3 DNA follows: TGTGCCAGCAGCTGGACGGGAAGCTACGAGCAGTACTTC.

This sequence joins TRBV21-1 and TRBJ2-1; the DNA was not used to check the table's D call, TRBD2. TRBV21-1 is described as a pseudogene. The CDR3 consists of 20 residues. CDR3 region: CASSNWDRGTSGSFYNEQFF. In nucleotides, the CDR3 is TGTGCCAGCAGCAATTGGGACAGGGGGACTAGCGGGAGTTTCTACAATGAGCAGTTCTTC.

This chain uses TRBV30 with TRBJ1-1; no clear D gene. Germline assignment: CDR1 GTSNPN and CDR2 SVGIG (reference sequence). The CDR3 extends over 12 amino acids. Trimming stripped 7 bases from V and 0 bases from J, with 9 bases between. The CDR3 DNA reads as TGTGCCTCCCGGACTGTGAACACTGAAGCTTTCTTT. Protein: CASRTVNTEAFF.

This sequence joins TRBV10-3 and TRBJ2-2; 8 nucleotides match TRBD1. The ends lost 4 bases at V and 1 base at J; junction bases unmatched: 5. CDR1 is ENHRY and CDR2 is SYGVKD in the germline V gene. The CDR3 spans 16 residues. DNA for the CDR3: TGTGCCATCAGTGCCGACAGGGGAGGGAACACCGGGGAGCTGTTTTTT. Translating gives CAISADRGGNTGELFF.

This clone has at least ten counts. CDR3 DNA sequence: TGTGCCAGCAGTTACTCTTTGGGATCTGGCACTGAAGCTTTCTTT. This sequence encodes CASSYSLGSGTEAFF. The chain has TRBV6-5 and TRBJ1-1; no firm D call. The CDR3 contains 15 residues. Germline CDR1 MNHEY, CDR2 SVGAGI. V was clipped by 0 bases and J by 4 bases, with 12 bases between them.

This clone was detected once. This sequence joins TRBV11-2 and TRBJ1-2; perhaps TRBD1 as D (5 bases). This CDR3 comprises 17 residues. Germline-derived CDR1 and CDR2 are SGHAT and FQNNGV. With 1 base removed from V and 4 bases from J, the gap between germline ends came to 19 bases. CDR3 in DNA: TGTGCCAGCAGCTTAGGGGGCTCAGGGCTTGGGAGCTATGGCTACACCTTC. Amino acid sequence: CASSLGGSGLGSYGYTF. Full variable domain (rest looked up from reference TRBV11-2 and TRBJ1-2): EAGVAQSPRYKIIEKRQSVAFWCNPISGHATLYWYQQILGQGPKLLIQFQNNGVVDDSQLPKDRFSAERLKGVDSTLKIQPAKLEDSAVYLCASSLGGSGLGSYGYTFGSGTRLTVV.

This clone was counted between two and nine times. The chain employs TRBV28 and TRBJ2-7, with TRBD1 as a possible D gene (5 bases). The germline V gene encodes CDR1 MDHEN and CDR2 SYDVKM. There are 14 residues in the CDR3. Trimming left V 8 bases short and J 2 bases short, with 16 bases between. The CDR3: CASAPPRAPYEQYF. For the CDR3, the DNA is TGTGCCAGCGCCCCCCCCAGGGCCCCCTACGAGCAGTACTTC.

CDR3 nucleotides: TGTGCCAGCAGTTTCGGGGAGCAAGAGACCCAGTACTTC. Translating gives CASSFGEQETQYF. The rearrangement uses TRBV28 and TRBJ2-5; tentatively, D is TRBD2 (5 bases). The CDR3 sequence is 13 residues long. Germline V gene data show CDR1 as MDHEN and CDR2 as SYDVKM. V lost 3 bases, J lost 2 bases, and 7 bases lay in between.

The J gene is TRBJ1-1, the V gene TRBV4-3, with TRBD1 identical over 10 bases. The CDR3 spans 14 residues. V lost 8 bases and J lost 1; bases outside the gene matches: 4. The V gene's germline CDR1 is LGHNA and CDR2 YSLEER. The CDR3 protein is CASGWDRGNTEAFF. CDR3 in DNA: TGCGCCAGCGGTTGGGACAGGGGGAACACTGAAGCTTTCTTT.

V usage is TRBV19 and J usage is TRBJ2-1; 10 bases line up with TRBD2. The germline CDR1 and CDR2 sequences are LNHDA and SQIVND (reference sequence). The CDR3 runs to 16 residues. V trimming: 1 base; J trimming: 8 bases; junction bases outside the gene matches: 8. The CDR3 region is CASSIGSSGGVDEQFF. Here the CDR3 DNA reads TGTGCCAGTAGTATAGGTTCAAGCGGGGGGGTGGATGAGCAGTTCTTC. Looking up the rest from reference TRBV19 and TRBJ2-1 gives the full variable domain: DGGITQSPKYLFRKEGQNVTLSCEQNLNHDAMYWYRQDPGQGLRLIYYSQIVNDFQKGDIAEGYSVSREKKESFPLTVTSAQKNPTAFYLCASSIGSSGGVDEQFFGPGTRLTVL.

With respect to this clone: One end of the junction varies from germline; a read error may be responsible. The chain uses TRBV28 and TRBJ2-5; 13 nucleotides align to TRBD2. Germline-derived CDR1 and CDR2 are MDHEN and SYDVKM. The CDR3 consists of 17 residues. The CDR3 DNA reads as TGTGCCAGCAGTATTTGGACTAGCGGGAGACACCAAGGGACCCAGTACTTC. This encodes CASSIWTSGRHQGTQYF.

This clone was picked up a small number of times. J is TRBJ2-7 and V is TRBV2; 7 nucleotides align to TRBD1. Looked up from germline, CDR1 is SNHLY and CDR2 is FYNNEI. V lost 6 bases to trimming and J lost 0 bases; unmatched junction nucleotides: 8. The CDR3 covers 15 residues. The CDR3 DNA sequence: TGTGCCAGCAGACAACAGGGGTCCTCCTCCTACGAGCAGTACTTC. Translating it yields CASRQQGSSSYEQYF.

The V call is TRBV6-1, the J call TRBJ2-1; 8 nucleotides match TRBD1. The germline gives CDR1 MNHNS, CDR2 SASEGT. The CDR3 is 15 amino acids. V lost 7 bases and J lost 6; bases outside the gene matches: 11. CDR3 in amino acids: CASIPDRATINEQFF. The CDR3, as DNA: TGTGCCAGCATTCCGGACAGGGCCACGATCAATGAGCAGTTCTTC.

Only a few counts were recorded for this clone. The chain uses TRBV5-5 and TRBJ2-1; D gene ambiguous. V was pared by 0 bases and J by 6 bases, with 10 bases between. The CDR3 sequence is 14 residues long. In germline, CDR1 is SGHKS, CDR2 YYEKEE (reference sequence). CDR3 bases: TGTGCCAGCAGCTTGGCTTTTTCGAGCAATGAGCAGTTCTTC. Its translation is CASSLAFSSNEQFF. The complete variable domain, with remaining parts taken from reference TRBV5-5 and TRBJ2-1, reads DAGVTQSPTHLIKTRGQQVTLRCSPISGHKSVSWYQQVLGQGPQFIFQYYEKEERGRGNFPDRFSARQFPNYSSELNVNALLLGDSALYLCASSLAFSSNEQFFGPGTRLTVL.

For the CDR3, the DNA is TGTGCCAGCAGTGAATCCCGGACTCCCAAACCAAGAAACAATGAGCAGTTCTTC. Translated, it gives CASSESRTPKPRNNEQFF. The chain uses TRBV25-1 and TRBJ2-1; tentative D call: TRBD2 (5 bases). The CDR3 loop spans 18 amino acids. V dropped 1 base and J dropped 5 bases, with 21 bases sitting between them. CDR1 MGHDK and CDR2 SYGVNS come from the germline V gene.

The chain recombines TRBV19 with TRBJ2-7, with 8 bases that match TRBD1. J was trimmed by 1 base and V by 3 bases; bases with no gene match: 8. This CDR3 has 16 residues. Germline lookup yields CDR1 LNHDA and CDR2 SQIVND (reference sequence). CDR3 in amino acids: CASSIGTGTGSYEQYF. CDR3 in DNA: TGTGCCAGTAGTATCGGGACAGGAACTGGGTCCTACGAGCAGTACTTC. Full variable domain (remainder filled in from reference TRBV19 and TRBJ2-7): DGGITQSPKYLFRKEGQNVTLSCEQNLNHDAMYWYRQDPGQGLRLIYYSQIVNDFQKGDIAEGYSVSREKKESFPLTVTSAQKNPTAFYLCASSIGTGTGSYEQYFGPGTRLTVT.

This clone was observed once. The rearrangement joins TRBV28 to TRBJ2-1, with 9 positions matching TRBD2. J gave up 0 bases and V 6 bases, and 15 bases lay outside the gene matches. CDR3 length: 19 amino acids. Germline assignment: CDR1 MDHEN and CDR2 SYDVKM. The CDR3 spells CASSSDPRLAAFSYNEQFF. The DNA for the CDR3 is TGTGCCAGCAGCTCCGACCCCCGACTAGCGGCTTTCTCCTACAATGAGCAGTTCTTC.

V gene TRBV18 combines with J gene TRBJ2-1; the D is unclear. Germline CDR1 reads KGHSH; CDR2 reads LQKENI. The V end lost 2 bases, the J end lost 5 bases, and 7 bases lay between the germline ends. The CDR3 covers 13 residues. CDR3 sequence reads: CASSPGPHNEQFF. CDR3 DNA: TGTGCCAGCTCACCAGGACCACACAATGAGCAGTTCTTC.